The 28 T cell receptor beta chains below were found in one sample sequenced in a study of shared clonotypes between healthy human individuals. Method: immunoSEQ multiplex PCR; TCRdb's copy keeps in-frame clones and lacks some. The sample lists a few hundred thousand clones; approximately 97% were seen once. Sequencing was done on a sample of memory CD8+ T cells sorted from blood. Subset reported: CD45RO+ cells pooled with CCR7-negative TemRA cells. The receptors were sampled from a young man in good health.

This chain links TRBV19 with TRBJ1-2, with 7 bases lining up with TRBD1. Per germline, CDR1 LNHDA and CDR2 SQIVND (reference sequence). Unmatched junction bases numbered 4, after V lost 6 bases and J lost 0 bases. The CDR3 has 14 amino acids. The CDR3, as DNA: TGTGCCAGTAGCCGGGACAGTCCTAACTATGGCTACACCTTC. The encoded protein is CASSRDSPNYGYTF.

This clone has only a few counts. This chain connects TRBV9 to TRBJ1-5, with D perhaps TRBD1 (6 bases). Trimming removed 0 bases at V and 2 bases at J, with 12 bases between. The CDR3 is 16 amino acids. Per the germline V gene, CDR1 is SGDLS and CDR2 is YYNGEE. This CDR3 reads CASSVGEGGGNQPQHF. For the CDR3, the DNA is TGTGCCAGCAGCGTAGGGGAGGGGGGAGGCAATCAGCCCCAGCATTTT.

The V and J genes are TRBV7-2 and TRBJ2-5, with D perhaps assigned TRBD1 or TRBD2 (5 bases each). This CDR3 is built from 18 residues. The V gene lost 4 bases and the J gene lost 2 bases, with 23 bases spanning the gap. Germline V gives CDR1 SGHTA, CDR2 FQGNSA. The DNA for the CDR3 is TGTGCCAGCAGCTCCTGGGGGTGGGCTATGGCGTCACAAGAGACCCAGTACTTC. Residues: CASSSWGWAMASQETQYF.

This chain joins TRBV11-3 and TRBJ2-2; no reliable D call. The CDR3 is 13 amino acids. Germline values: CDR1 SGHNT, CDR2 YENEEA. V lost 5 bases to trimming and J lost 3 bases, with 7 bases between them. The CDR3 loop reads CASSPRYTGELFF. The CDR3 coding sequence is TGTGCCAGCAGCCCACGATACACCGGGGAGCTGTTTTTT.

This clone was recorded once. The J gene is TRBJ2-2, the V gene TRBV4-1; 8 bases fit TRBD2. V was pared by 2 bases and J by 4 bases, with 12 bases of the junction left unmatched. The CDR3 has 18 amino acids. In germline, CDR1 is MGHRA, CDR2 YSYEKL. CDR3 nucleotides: TGCGCCAGCAGCCAACGGGCGGGAGGTAGCGTCGGCACCGGGGAGCTGTTTTTT. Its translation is CASSQRAGGSVGTGELFF.

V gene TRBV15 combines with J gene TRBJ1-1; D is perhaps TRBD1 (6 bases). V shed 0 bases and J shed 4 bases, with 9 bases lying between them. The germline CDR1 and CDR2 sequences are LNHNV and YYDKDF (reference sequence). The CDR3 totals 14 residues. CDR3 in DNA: TGTGCCACCAGCAGAGAAAGGGGGGGCACTGAAGCTTTCTTT. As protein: CATSRERGGTEAFF.

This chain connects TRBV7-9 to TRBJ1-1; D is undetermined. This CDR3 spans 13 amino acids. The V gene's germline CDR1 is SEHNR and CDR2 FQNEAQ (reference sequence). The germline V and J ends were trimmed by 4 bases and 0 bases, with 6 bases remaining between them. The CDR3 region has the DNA TGTGCCAGCAGCTCGCCCTTGAACACTGAAGCTTTCTTT. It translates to CASSSPLNTEAFF.

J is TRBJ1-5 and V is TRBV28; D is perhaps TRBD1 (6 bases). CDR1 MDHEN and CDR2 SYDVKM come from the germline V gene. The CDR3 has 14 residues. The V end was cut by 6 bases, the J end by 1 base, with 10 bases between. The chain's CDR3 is CASSPGASNQPQHF. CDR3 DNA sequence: TGTGCCAGCAGCCCAGGGGCGAGCAATCAGCCCCAGCATTTT.

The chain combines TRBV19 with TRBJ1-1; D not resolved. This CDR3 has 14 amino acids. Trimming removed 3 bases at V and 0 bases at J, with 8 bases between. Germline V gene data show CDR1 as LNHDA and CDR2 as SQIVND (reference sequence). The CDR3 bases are TGTGCCAGTAGTATTGGTCCCCTGAACACTGAAGCTTTCTTT. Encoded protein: CASSIGPLNTEAFF.

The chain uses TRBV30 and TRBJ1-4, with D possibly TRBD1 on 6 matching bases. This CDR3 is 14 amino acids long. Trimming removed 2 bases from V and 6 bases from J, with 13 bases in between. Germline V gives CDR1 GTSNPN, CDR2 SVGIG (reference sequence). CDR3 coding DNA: TGTGCCTGGAGTCGGGGGGCGCCGGATGAAAAACTGTTTTTT. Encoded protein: CAWSRGAPDEKLFF. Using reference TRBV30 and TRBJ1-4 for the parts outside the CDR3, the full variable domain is SQTIHQWPATLVQPVGSPLSLECTVEGTSNPNLYWYRQAAGRGLQLLFYSVGIGQISSEVPQNLSASRPQDRQFILSSKKLLLSDSGFYLCAWSRGAPDEKLFFGSGTQLSVL.

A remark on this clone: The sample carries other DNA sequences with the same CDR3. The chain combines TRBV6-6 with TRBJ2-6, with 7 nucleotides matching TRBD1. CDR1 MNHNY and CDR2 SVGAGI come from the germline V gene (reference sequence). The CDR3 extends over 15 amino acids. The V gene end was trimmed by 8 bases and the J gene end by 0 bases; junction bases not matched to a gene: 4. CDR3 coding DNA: TGTGCCAGCGGCAGGGGGAGCTCTGGGGCCAACGTCCTGACTTTC. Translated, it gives CASGRGSSGANVLTF.

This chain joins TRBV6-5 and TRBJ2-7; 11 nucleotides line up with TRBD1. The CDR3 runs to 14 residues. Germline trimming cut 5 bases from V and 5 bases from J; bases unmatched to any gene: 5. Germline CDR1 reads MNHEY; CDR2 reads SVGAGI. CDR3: CASSTRDRGNEQYF. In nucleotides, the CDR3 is TGTGCCAGCAGTACCCGGGACAGGGGGAACGAGCAGTACTTC.

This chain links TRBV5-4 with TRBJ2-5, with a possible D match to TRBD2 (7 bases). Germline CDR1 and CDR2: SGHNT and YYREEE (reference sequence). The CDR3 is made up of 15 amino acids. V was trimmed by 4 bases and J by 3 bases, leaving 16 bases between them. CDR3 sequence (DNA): TGTGCCAGCAGCCCGGGGGGACAAAAGGAAGAGACCCAGTACTTC. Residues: CASSPGGQKEETQYF.

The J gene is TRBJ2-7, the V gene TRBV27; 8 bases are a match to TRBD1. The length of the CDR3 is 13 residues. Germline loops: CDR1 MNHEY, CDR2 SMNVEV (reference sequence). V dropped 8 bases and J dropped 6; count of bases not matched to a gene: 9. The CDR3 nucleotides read TGTGCCAGCGGAGACAGGGGCGAGTCCGAGCAGTACTTC. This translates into CASGDRGESEQYF.

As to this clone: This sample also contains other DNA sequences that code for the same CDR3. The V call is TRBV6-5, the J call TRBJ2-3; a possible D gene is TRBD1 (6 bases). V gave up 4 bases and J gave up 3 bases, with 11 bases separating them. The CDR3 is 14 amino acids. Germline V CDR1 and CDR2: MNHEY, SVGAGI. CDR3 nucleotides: TGTGCCAGCAGTTCGACAGGCAAGACAGATACGCAGTATTTT. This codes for CASSSTGKTDTQYF.

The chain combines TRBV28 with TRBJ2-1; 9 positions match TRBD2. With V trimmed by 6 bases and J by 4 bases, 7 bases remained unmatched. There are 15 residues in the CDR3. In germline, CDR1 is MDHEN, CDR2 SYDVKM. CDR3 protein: CASSLWLAGYNEQFF. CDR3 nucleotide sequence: TGTGCCAGCAGCCTGTGGCTAGCGGGGTACAATGAGCAGTTCTTC.

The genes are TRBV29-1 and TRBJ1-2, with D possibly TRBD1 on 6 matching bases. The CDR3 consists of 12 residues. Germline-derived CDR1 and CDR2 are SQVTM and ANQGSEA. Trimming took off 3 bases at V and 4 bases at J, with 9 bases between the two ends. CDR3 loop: CSVDRGGYGYTF. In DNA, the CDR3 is TGCAGCGTTGATAGAGGGGGCTATGGCTACACCTTC. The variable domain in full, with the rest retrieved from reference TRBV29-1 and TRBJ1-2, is SAVISQKPSRDICQRGTSLTIQCQVDSQVTMMFWYRQQPGQSLTLIATANQGSEATYESGFVIDKFPISRPNLTFSTLTVSNMSPEDSSIYLCSVDRGGYGYTFGSGTRLTVV.

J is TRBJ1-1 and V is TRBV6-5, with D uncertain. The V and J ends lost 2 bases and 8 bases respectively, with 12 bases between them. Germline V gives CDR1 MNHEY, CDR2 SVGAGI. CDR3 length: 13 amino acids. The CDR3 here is CASSYPGTGEAFF. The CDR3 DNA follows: TGTGCCAGCAGTTACCCAGGTACCGGGGAAGCTTTCTTT.

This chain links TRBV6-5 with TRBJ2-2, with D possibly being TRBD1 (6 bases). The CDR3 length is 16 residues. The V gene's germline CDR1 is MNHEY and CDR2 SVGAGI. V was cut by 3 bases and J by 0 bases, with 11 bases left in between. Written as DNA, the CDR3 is TGTGCCAGCAGTTATCGAGGGACACCGAACACCGGGGAGCTGTTTTTT. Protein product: CASSYRGTPNTGELFF.

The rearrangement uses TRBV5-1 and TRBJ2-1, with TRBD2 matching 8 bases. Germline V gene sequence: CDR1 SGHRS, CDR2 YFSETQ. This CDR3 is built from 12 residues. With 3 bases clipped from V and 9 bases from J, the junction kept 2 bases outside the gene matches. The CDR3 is CASSWTSTEQFF. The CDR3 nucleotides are TGCGCCAGCAGCTGGACTAGCACTGAGCAGTTCTTC.

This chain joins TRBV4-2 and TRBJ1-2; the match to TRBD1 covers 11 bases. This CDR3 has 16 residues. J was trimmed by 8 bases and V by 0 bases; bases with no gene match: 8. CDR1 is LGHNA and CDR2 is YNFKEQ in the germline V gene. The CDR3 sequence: CASSQDVRTGGEGYTF. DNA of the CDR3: TGTGCCAGCAGCCAAGACGTACGGACAGGGGGCGAGGGCTACACCTTC.

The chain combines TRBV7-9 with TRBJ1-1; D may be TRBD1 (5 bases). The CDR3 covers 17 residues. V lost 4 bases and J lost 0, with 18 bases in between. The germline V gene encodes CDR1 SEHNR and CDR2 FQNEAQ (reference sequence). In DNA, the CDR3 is TGTGCCAGCAGCTCCCCGACAGCCTGGACATTGAACACTGAAGCTTTCTTT. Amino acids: CASSSPTAWTLNTEAFF.

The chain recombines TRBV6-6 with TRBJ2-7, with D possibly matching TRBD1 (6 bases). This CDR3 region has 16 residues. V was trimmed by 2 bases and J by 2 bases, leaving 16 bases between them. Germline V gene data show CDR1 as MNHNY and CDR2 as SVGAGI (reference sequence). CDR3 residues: CASSYNGIGQTYEQYF. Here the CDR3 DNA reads TGTGCCAGCAGTTACAACGGAATTGGACAGACCTACGAGCAGTACTTC.

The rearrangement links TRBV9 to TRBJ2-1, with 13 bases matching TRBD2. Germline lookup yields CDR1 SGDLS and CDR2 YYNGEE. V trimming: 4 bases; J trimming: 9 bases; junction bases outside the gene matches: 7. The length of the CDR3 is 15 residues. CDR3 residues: CASSFRTSGSSEQFF. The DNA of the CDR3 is TGTGCCAGCAGCTTCCGGACTAGCGGGAGCAGTGAGCAGTTCTTC. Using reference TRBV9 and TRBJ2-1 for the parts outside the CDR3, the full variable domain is DSGVTQTPKHLITATGQRVTLRCSPRSGDLSVYWYQQSLDQGLQFLIQYYNGEERAKGNILERFSAQQFPDLHSELNLSSLELGDSALYFCASSFRTSGSSEQFFGPGTRLTVL.

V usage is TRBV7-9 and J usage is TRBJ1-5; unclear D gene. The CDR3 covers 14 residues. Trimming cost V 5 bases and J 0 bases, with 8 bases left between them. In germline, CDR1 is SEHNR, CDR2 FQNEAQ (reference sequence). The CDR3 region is CASSPGDSNQPQHF. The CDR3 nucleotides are TGTGCCAGCAGCCCTGGGGATAGCAATCAGCCCCAGCATTTT.

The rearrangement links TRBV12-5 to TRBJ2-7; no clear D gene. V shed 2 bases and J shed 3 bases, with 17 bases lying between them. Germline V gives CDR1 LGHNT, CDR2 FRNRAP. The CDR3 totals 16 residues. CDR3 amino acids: CASGLTPPRSGYEQYF. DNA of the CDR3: TGTGCTAGTGGTTTGACCCCCCCCCGGTCCGGCTACGAGCAGTACTTC.

In nucleotides, the CDR3 is TGTGCCAGCAGCTTAGGGGGCCCGGTGGGATATGGCTACACCTTC. The encoded protein is CASSLGGPVGYGYTF. The genes are TRBV7-2 and TRBJ1-2, with D perhaps TRBD1 (5 bases). CDR1 is SGHTA and CDR2 is FQGNSA in the germline V gene. The CDR3 extends over 15 amino acids. V was pared by 1 base and J by 5 bases, with 14 bases between.

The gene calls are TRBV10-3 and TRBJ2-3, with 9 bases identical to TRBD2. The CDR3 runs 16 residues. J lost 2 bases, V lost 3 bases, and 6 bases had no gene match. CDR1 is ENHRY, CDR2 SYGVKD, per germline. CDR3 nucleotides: TGTGCCATCAGTGACCGGCTAGCGGGAATCACAGATACGCAGTATTTT. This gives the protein CAISDRLAGITDTQYF.